The next 6 T cell receptor beta chains were all read from a single sample in a study of blood T cells in healthy people across ages. The use of a sample-barcoded 5' primer and a J-beta primer mix characterized a second PCR of about 7 to 12 cycles. TCRdb passed the 5' RACE reads through MiXCR, listing each CDR3 protein once. The table records around 1.1 million distinct CDR3 sequences, around two fifths of them present only once. The sequenced material came from blood. The receptors were sampled from a man between 18 and 29 years old in good health.

V is TRBV28 and J is TRBJ1-2; D gene unclear. Germline loops: CDR1 MDHEN, CDR2 SYDVKM. V gave up 4 bases and J gave up 4 bases, with 13 bases separating them. The CDR3 sequence is 14 residues long. The DNA for the CDR3 is TGTGCCAGCAGTTCCCCCCCCGGGCGCTATGGCTACACCTTC. Translating it yields CASSSPPGRYGYTF.

This CDR3 is CASSVIGSDGYTF. The CDR3 region has the DNA TGTGCCAGCAGTGTGATTGGGTCGGATGGCTACACCTTC. The chain combines TRBV12-3 or TRBV12-4 with TRBJ1-2, with no clear D. The CDR3 runs to 13 residues. The germline V and J ends were trimmed by 5 bases and 6 bases, with 13 bases remaining between them.

The chain is built from TRBV14 and TRBJ1-4; no reliable D call. The germline V gene has CDR1 SGHDN and CDR2 FVKESK. The CDR3 has 15 amino acids. Between the trimmed V and J ends, which lost 0 bases and 7 bases, there was a span of 12 bases. In DNA form, the CDR3 reads TGTGCCAGCAGCCAAGATGGAGTTCCCTCTGAAAAACTGTTTTTT. Translating it yields CASSQDGVPSEKLFF.

Only a few counts were recorded for this clonotype. The chain is built from TRBV3-1 and TRBJ1-6; the D is unclear. The CDR3 is 12 amino acids. Trimming shortened V by 1 base and J by 9 bases, and 4 bases separated the two germline ends. Germline CDR1 reads LGHDT; CDR2 reads YNNKEL (reference sequence). The CDR3 here is CASSQGLSPLHF. The CDR3 DNA follows: TGTGCCAGCAGCCAAGGACTTTCACCCCTCCACTTT.

Concerning this clonotype itself: At one end the junction does not follow the germline gene, possibly because of a read error. The chain has TRBV20-1 and TRBJ2-2, with 9 bases matching TRBD2. The CDR3 is 16 residues long. Germline loops: CDR1 DFQATT, CDR2 SNEGSKA (reference sequence). CDR3 region: CSAREGLAGRSGELFF. CDR3 DNA: TGCAGTGCTAGAGAGGGTCTAGCGGGGAGGTCCGGGGAGTTGTTTTTT.

The CDR3 bases are TGCAGTGCTGAAGCACTAGCGGGGAGCACAGATACGCAGTATTTT. This gives the protein CSAEALAGSTDTQYF. This sequence joins TRBV20-1 and TRBJ2-3; 10 positions agree with TRBD2. The CDR3 is 15 amino acids. The V and J ends lost 5 bases and 0 bases, in that order; junction bases with no gene match: 5. CDR1 is DFQATT, CDR2 SNEGSKA, per germline (reference sequence).